The clone carrying this TCR beta chain appeared a few times. The antigen is unknown. The data are from a study of cytomegalovirus exposure and HLA in healthy donors. Background on the study: The 666 first-cohort repertoires shared a platform with the roughly 130 validation repertoires, as reported in a later analysis. Points from the study as a whole: It was approximately 170 TCR beta chains that were listed as cytomegalovirus-associated. In vitro experiments confirmed that three CMV-associated chains were specific for CMV antigens. Accounts indicate the classifier identified cytomegalovirus status with strong specificity and sensitivity.

The CDR3 is 15 amino acids. V lost 3 bases and J 7 bases, leaving 18 bases between the germline ends. Germline V gene lookup returns CDR1 ENHRY and CDR2 SYGVKD. Clones were sequenced by immunoSEQ multiplex PCR, and TCRdb holds only the in-frame ones, with some missing. The table lists more than 300,000 clones, 75% to 90% of them singletons. Sequencing was done on a sample of PBMCs. The chain employs TRBV10-3 and TRBJ1-2; no firm D call. This clonotype originated in a woman aged 18-29 years in good health and CMV-seronegative. CDR3 in amino acids: CAISDWATQGFGYTF. The CDR3 DNA follows: TGTGCCATCAGTGACTGGGCAACGCAAGGCTTTGGCTACACCTTC.